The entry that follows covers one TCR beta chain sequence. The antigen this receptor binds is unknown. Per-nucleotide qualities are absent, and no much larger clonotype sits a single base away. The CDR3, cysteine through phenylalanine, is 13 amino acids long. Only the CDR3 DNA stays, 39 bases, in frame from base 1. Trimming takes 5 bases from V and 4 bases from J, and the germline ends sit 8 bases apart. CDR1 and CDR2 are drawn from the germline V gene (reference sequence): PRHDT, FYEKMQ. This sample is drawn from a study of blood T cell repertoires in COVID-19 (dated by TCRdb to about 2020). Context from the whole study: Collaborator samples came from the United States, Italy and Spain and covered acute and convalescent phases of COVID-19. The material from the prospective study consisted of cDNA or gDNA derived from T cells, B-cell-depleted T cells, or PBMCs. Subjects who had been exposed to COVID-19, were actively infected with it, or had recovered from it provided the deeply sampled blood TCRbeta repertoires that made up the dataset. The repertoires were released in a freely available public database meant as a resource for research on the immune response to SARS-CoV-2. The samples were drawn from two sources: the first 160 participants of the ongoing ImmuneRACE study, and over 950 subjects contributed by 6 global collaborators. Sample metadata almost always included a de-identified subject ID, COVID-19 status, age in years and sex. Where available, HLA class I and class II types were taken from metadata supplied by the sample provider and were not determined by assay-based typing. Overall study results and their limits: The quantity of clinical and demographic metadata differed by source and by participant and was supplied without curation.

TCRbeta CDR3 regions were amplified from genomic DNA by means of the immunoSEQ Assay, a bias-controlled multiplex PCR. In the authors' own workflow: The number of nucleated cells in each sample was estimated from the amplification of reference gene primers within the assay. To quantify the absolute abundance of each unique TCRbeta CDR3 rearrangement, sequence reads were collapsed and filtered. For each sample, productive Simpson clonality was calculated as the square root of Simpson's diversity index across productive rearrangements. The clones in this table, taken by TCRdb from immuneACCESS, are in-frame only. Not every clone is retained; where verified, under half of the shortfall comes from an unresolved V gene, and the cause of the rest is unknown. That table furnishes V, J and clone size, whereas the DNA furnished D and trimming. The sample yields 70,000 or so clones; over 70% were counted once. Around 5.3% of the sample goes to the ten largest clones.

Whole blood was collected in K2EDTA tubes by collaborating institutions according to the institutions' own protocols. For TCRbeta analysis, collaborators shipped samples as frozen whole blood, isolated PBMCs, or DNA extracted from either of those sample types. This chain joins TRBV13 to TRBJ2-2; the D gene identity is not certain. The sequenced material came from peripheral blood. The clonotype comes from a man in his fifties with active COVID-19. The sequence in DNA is TGTGCCAGCAGCCCGAGAGGCACCGGGGAGCTGTTTTTT. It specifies CASSPRGTGELFF.